This T cell receptor (beta chain) stems from a study of shared clonotypes between healthy human individuals. Study details: Contributing individuals were a couple of females and a few males aged 18 to 49. Per-donor plates numbered three CD4 naive, three CD4 memory, two CD8 naive and one CD8 memory.

Sorted-subset replicate PCRs used 200 ng of genomic DNA. This amount corresponded to 25,000 to 30,000 T cell genomes. Sequenced by immunoSEQ multiplex PCR; TCRdb stores in-frame clones only, minus some. The sample consists of more than 200,000 clones, 65% of them appearing once. Points on this clone: The target antigen is unknown.

General study findings and limits: The authors sampled blood alone, and tissue repertoires likely differ.

Trimming cost V 3 bases and J 8 bases, with 11 bases left between them. Germline V CDR1 and CDR2: SGHTA, FQGNSA. This CDR3 contains 13 residues. The sequenced sample consisted of memory CD4+ T cells sorted from blood. Subset in this sample: CD45RA-negative fraction. V usage is TRBV7-2 and J usage is TRBJ2-4; TRBD2 might be the D (5 bases). The sequence derives from a man aged 25 to 40 in good health. Written as DNA, the CDR3 is TGTGCCAGCAGCTTGGGAGAGGAGTACATTCAGTACTTC. Encoded protein: CASSLGEEYIQYF.